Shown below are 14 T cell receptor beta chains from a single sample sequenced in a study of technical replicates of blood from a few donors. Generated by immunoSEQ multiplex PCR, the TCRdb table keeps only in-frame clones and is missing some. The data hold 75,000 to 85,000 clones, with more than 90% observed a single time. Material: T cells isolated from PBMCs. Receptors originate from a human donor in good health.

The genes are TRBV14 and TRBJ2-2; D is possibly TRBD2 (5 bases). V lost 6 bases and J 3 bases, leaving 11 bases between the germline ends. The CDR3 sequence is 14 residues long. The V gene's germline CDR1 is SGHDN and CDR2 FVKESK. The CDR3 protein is CASSMDWDTGELFF. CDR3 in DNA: TGTGCCAGCAGTATGGACTGGGACACCGGGGAGCTGTTTTTT.

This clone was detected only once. The CDR3 loop reads CSAHGGRGYTF. CDR3 nucleotides: TGCAGCGCCCACGGGGGTAGGGGCTACACCTTC. The chain links TRBV29-1 to TRBJ1-2; D possibly corresponds to TRBD1 (5 bases). The germline V gene encodes CDR1 SQVTM and CDR2 ANQGSEA. The ends were cut back, 7 bases at V and 8 bases at J, with 14 bases in the middle. This CDR3 region has 11 residues.

The CDR3 DNA reads as TGTGCCAGCAGTTACTCTGGCAGGGGGCATGGCGAGCAGTACTTC. Encoded protein: CASSYSGRGHGEQYF. V usage is TRBV6-5 and J usage is TRBJ2-7; 8 bases are shared with TRBD1. The CDR3 extends over 15 amino acids. Germline lookup yields CDR1 MNHEY and CDR2 SVGAGI. Trimming took 0 bases from V and 6 from J; bases not matched to a gene: 7.

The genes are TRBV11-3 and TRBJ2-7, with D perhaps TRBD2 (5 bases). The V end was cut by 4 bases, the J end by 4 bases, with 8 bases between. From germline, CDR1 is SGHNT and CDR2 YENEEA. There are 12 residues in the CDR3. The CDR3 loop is CASSSAGYEQYF. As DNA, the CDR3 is TGTGCCAGCAGCTCTGCGGGTTACGAGCAGTACTTC.

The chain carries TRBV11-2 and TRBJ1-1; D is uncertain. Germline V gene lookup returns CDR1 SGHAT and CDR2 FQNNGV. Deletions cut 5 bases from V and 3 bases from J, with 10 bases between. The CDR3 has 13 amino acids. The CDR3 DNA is TGTGCCAGCAGCCCGGGTGTCTACACTGAAGCTTTCTTT. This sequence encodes CASSPGVYTEAFF.

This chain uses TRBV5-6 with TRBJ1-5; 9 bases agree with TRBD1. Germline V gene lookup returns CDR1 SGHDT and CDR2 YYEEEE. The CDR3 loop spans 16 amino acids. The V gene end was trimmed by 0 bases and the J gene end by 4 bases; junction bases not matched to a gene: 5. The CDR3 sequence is CASSLATGQGNQPQHF. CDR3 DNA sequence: TGTGCCAGCAGCTTGGCAACGGGACAGGGTAATCAGCCCCAGCATTTT.

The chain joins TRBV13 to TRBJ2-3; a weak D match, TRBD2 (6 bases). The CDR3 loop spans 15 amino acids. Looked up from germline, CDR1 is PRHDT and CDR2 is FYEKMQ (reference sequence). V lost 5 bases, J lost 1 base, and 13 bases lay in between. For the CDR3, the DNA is TGTGCCAGCAGCCGCCCAGGAGGGGGCACAGATACGCAGTATTTT. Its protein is CASSRPGGGTDTQYF.

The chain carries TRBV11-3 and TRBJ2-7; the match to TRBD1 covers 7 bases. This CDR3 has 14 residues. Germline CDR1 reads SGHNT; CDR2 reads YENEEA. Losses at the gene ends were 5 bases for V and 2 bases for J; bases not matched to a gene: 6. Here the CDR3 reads CASSQAGGPYEQYF. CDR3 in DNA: TGTGCCAGCAGCCAAGCAGGGGGTCCCTACGAGCAGTACTTC. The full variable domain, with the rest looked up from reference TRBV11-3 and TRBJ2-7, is EAGVVQSPRYKIIEKKQPVAFWCNPISGHNTLYWYLQNLGQGPELLIRYENEEAVDDSQLPKDRFSAERLKGVDSTLKIQPAELGDSAVYLCASSQAGGPYEQYFGPGTRLTVT.

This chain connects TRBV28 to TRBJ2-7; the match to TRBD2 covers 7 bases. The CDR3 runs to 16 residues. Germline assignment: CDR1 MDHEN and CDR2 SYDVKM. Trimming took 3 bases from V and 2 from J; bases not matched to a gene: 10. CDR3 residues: CASSLGGDPEAYEQYF. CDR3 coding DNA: TGTGCCAGCAGTTTGGGAGGGGACCCTGAGGCCTACGAGCAGTACTTC.

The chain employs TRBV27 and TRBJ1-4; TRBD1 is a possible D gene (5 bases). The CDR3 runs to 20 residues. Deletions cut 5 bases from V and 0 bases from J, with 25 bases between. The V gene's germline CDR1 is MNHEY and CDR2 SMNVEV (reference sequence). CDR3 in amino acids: CASSIYGPPWGGATNEKLFF. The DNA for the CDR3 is TGTGCCAGCAGTATTTATGGCCCCCCCTGGGGGGGTGCAACTAATGAAAAACTGTTTTTT.

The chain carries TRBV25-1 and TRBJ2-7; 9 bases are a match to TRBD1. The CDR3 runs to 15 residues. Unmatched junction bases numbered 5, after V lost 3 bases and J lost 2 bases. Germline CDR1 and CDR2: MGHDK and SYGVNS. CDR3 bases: TGTGCCAGCAGTGATTCGGGGACAGGGACCTACGAGCAGTACTTC. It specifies CASSDSGTGTYEQYF.

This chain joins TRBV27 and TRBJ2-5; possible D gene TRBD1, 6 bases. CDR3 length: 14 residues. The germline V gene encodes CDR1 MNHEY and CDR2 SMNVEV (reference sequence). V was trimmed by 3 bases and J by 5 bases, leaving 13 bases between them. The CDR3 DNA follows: TGTGCCAGCAGTTTTCGGGTTACAGGGGAGACCCAGTACTTC. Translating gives CASSFRVTGETQYF.

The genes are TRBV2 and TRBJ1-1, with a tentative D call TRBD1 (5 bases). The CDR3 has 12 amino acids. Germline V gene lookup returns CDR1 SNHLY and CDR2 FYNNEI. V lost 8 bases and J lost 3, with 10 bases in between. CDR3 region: CASVIGDTEAFF. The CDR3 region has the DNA TGTGCCAGCGTTATAGGGGACACTGAAGCTTTCTTT.

The CDR3 here is CASTRSDEQFF. CDR3 in DNA: TGTGCCAGCACCCGATCGGATGAGCAGTTCTTC. The chain carries TRBV21-1 and TRBJ2-1; the table's D call of TRBD2 was not tested on the DNA. TRBV21-1 has pseudogene status. CDR3 size: 11 residues.